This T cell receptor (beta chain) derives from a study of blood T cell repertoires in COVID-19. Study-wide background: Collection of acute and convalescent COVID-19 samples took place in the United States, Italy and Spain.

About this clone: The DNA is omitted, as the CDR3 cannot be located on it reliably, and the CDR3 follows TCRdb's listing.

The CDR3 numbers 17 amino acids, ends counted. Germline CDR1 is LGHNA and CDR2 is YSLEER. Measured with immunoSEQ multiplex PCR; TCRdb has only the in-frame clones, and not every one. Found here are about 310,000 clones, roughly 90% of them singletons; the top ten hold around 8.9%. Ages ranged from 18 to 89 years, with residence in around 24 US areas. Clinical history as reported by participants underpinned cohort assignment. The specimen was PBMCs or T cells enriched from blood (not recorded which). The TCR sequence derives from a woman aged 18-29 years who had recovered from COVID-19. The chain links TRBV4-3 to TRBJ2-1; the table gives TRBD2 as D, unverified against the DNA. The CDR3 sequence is CASSQDKSARLALWQFF.